This entry lists 28 T cell receptor beta chains sequenced from one sample in a study of blood T cell repertoires in COVID-19. Data came from immunoSEQ multiplex PCR; TCRdb stores just in-frame clones and leaves some out. The table records some 190,000 clones, less than 90% of them present only once. Specimen: peripheral blood. All receptors come from a man aged 30 to 45 with acute or convalescent COVID-19.

The chain joins TRBV5-1 to TRBJ1-1; a weak D match, TRBD1 (5 bases). Germline CDR1 is SGHRS and CDR2 is YFSETQ. V lost 2 bases to trimming and J lost 3 bases, with 8 bases between them. The CDR3 totals 13 residues. CDR3 in amino acids: CASSLSRDTEAFF. The CDR3 DNA sequence: TGCGCCAGCAGCTTAAGCAGGGACACTGAAGCTTTCTTT.

The chain couples TRBV29-1 to TRBJ1-2; 10 bases fit TRBD1. The CDR3 extends over 15 amino acids. CDR1 SQVTM and CDR2 ANQGSEA come from the germline V gene. With 6 bases clipped from V and 7 bases from J, the junction kept 14 bases outside the gene matches. Written as DNA, the CDR3 is TGCAGCGTGGGGGTGGGGACAGGGGACCTTGGTGGCTACACCTTC. Translated: CSVGVGTGDLGGYTF. The full variable domain, with the rest looked up from reference TRBV29-1 and TRBJ1-2, is SAVISQKPSRDICQRGTSLTIQCQVDSQVTMMFWYRQQPGQSLTLIATANQGSEATYESGFVIDKFPISRPNLTFSTLTVSNMSPEDSSIYLCSVGVGTGDLGGYTFGSGTRLTVV.

The rearrangement links TRBV7-9 to TRBJ2-1; maybe TRBD2 (5 bases). The CDR3 loop spans 16 amino acids. Germline-derived CDR1 and CDR2 are SEHNR and FQNEAQ (reference sequence). V was shortened by 5 bases and J by 0 bases, with 14 bases between the two germline ends. CDR3 in DNA: TGTGCCAGCAGCCAAAGGATAGGGAGCTCCTACAATGAGCAGTTCTTC. This translates into CASSQRIGSSYNEQFF.

The chain employs TRBV9 and TRBJ2-1; no clear D gene. This CDR3 region has 15 residues. V was shortened by 0 bases and J by 6 bases, with 13 bases between the two germline ends. Germline-derived CDR1 and CDR2 are SGDLS and YYNGEE. CDR3 DNA: TGTGCCAGCAGCGTAGACTTCCAAACCCTCAATGAGCAGTTCTTC. Translating it yields CASSVDFQTLNEQFF. Full variable domain (rest looked up from reference TRBV9 and TRBJ2-1): DSGVTQTPKHLITATGQRVTLRCSPRSGDLSVYWYQQSLDQGLQFLIQYYNGEERAKGNILERFSAQQFPDLHSELNLSSLELGDSALYFCASSVDFQTLNEQFFGPGTRLTVL.

The chain couples TRBV13 to TRBJ2-3; the D is unclear. This CDR3 has 11 residues. Germline CDR1 is PRHDT and CDR2 is FYEKMQ (reference sequence). V lost 3 bases and J 5 bases, leaving 3 bases between the germline ends. The CDR3 loop is CASSFGDTQYF. In DNA, the CDR3 is TGTGCCAGCAGCTTCGGAGATACGCAGTATTTT.

This clone has just a few counts. J is TRBJ2-3 and V is TRBV4-1, with D maybe TRBD2 (7 bases). Germline loops: CDR1 MGHRA, CDR2 YSYEKL. CDR3 length: 17 residues. Trimming stripped 0 bases from V and 6 bases from J, with 19 bases between. The CDR3 here is CASSQEGSAGAADTQYF. CDR3 nucleotides: TGCGCCAGCAGCCAAGAAGGTTCGGCGGGGGCGGCGGATACGCAGTATTTT.

The chain carries TRBV5-1 and TRBJ2-3, with 9 bases that match TRBD2. From germline, CDR1 is SGHRS and CDR2 YFSETQ. The CDR3 sequence is 15 residues long. V dropped 4 bases and J dropped 0; count of bases not matched to a gene: 3. The CDR3 here is CASSQRGASTDTQYF. The CDR3 DNA follows: TGCGCCAGCAGCCAGCGGGGGGCAAGCACAGATACGCAGTATTTT.

This sequence joins TRBV11-1 and TRBJ1-1; D is possibly TRBD1 (6 bases). Looked up from germline, CDR1 is SGHAT and CDR2 is FQDESV (reference sequence). The CDR3 extends over 14 amino acids. Trimming removed 5 bases at V and 5 bases at J, with 15 bases between. The CDR3 is CASSPTGRGTEAFF. The CDR3 nucleotides read TGTGCCAGCAGCCCCACAGGGAGGGGAACTGAAGCTTTCTTT.

This clone was counted only a few times. V usage is TRBV13 and J usage is TRBJ1-2, with D hard to call. V was clipped by 4 bases and J by 6 bases, with 12 bases between them. The CDR3 runs to 13 residues. CDR1 and CDR2 (germline): PRHDT, FYEKMQ (reference sequence). CDR3 sequence: CASSSREINGYTF. The CDR3 DNA reads as TGTGCCAGCAGCTCTCGGGAGATAAATGGCTACACCTTC.

V gene TRBV10-3 combines with J gene TRBJ2-5; D is perhaps TRBD2 (5 bases). Looked up from germline, CDR1 is ENHRY and CDR2 is SYGVKD. V lost 10 bases and J 2 bases, leaving 14 bases between the germline ends. The CDR3 loop spans 13 amino acids. DNA of the CDR3: TGTGCCACGGCGTTAGGAGGACAAGAGACCCAGTACTTC. Protein product: CATALGGQETQYF.

The genes are TRBV5-1 and TRBJ2-7; tentative D call: TRBD1 (6 bases). The V end lost 4 bases, the J end lost 3 bases, and 17 bases lay between the germline ends. This CDR3 has 15 amino acids. Germline V lookup: CDR1 SGHRS, CDR2 YFSETQ. The CDR3 protein is CASSPSFTQGYEQYF. CDR3 bases: TGCGCCAGCAGCCCCTCTTTTACACAGGGCTACGAGCAGTACTTC. The full variable domain, its missing parts supplied by reference TRBV5-1 and TRBJ2-7, is KAGVTQTPRYLIKTRGQQVTLSCSPISGHRSVSWYQQTPGQGLQFLFEYFSETQRNKGNFPGRFSGRQFSNSRSEMNVSTLELGDSALYLCASSPSFTQGYEQYFGPGTRLTVT.

The genes are TRBV10-3 and TRBJ1-1; 11 bases are shared with TRBD1. Unmatched junction bases numbered 1, after V lost 6 bases and J lost 4 bases. This CDR3 has 13 residues. The germline CDR1 and CDR2 sequences are ENHRY and SYGVKD. In DNA, the CDR3 is TGTGCCATCAGCGGGACAGGGGGCACTGAAGCTTTCTTT. Protein: CAISGTGGTEAFF.

The gene calls are TRBV5-1 and TRBJ1-5, with D possibly matching TRBD1 (5 bases). Trimming removed 4 bases at V and 0 bases at J, with 14 bases between. The germline CDR1 and CDR2 sequences are SGHRS and YFSETQ. The CDR3 spans 16 residues. CDR3 sequence reads: CASSPVGGYSNQPQHF. The CDR3 region has the DNA TGCGCCAGCAGCCCGGTCGGGGGATATAGCAATCAGCCCCAGCATTTT.

The J gene is TRBJ2-7, the V gene TRBV7-9; the D is unclear. V was clipped by 3 bases and J by 6 bases, with 9 bases between them. The CDR3 length is 12 residues. CDR1 and CDR2 (germline): SEHNR, FQNEAQ (reference sequence). CDR3 residues: CASSLVPLEQYF. For the CDR3, the DNA is TGTGCCAGCAGCTTGGTCCCACTCGAGCAGTACTTC.

V usage is TRBV5-5 and J usage is TRBJ1-3; D is possibly TRBD1 (6 bases). V lost 4 bases to trimming and J lost 5 bases, with 10 bases between them. Germline loops: CDR1 SGHKS, CDR2 YYEKEE (reference sequence). The CDR3 is 13 amino acids. The CDR3 here is CASSTTGRNTIYF. CDR3 coding DNA: TGTGCCAGCAGCACAACAGGGAGAAACACCATATATTTT.

The rearrangement uses TRBV7-6 and TRBJ2-1; 8 nucleotides agree with TRBD2. CDR3 size: 17 residues. The germline gives CDR1 SGHVS, CDR2 FNYEAQ. The V segment lost 0 bases and the J segment 4 bases; nucleotides outside the gene matches: 8. CDR3: CASSLAVSGGLYNEQFF. In DNA, the CDR3 is TGTGCCAGCAGCTTAGCGGTCTCGGGGGGGCTTTACAATGAGCAGTTCTTC.

The rearrangement joins TRBV6-1 to TRBJ2-5, with TRBD1 as a possible D gene (5 bases). V was cut by 4 bases and J by 2 bases, with 17 bases left in between. From germline, CDR1 is MNHNS and CDR2 SASEGT. The CDR3 consists of 16 residues. The CDR3 here is CASSGTSRITQETQYF. The CDR3, as DNA: TGTGCCAGCAGTGGGACATCAAGAATTACTCAAGAGACCCAGTACTTC.

V gene TRBV3-1 (or the pseudogene TRBV3-2) combines with J gene TRBJ2-4; D ambiguous. Looked up from germline, CDR1 is LGHDT and CDR2 is YNNKEL (reference sequence). V was shortened by 0 bases and J by 0 bases, with 6 bases between the two germline ends. The CDR3 loop spans 15 amino acids. The CDR3 nucleotides read TGTGCCAGCAGCCAAGATCCACTAGCCAAAAACATTCAGTACTTC. It translates to CASSQDPLAKNIQYF.

The DNA for the CDR3 is TGTGCCATCAGTGAGCGGGACAATCAGCCCCAGCATTTT. This translates into CAISERDNQPQHF. The chain employs TRBV10-3 and TRBJ1-5; D unclear. Trimming stripped 2 bases from V and 3 bases from J, with 5 bases between. The CDR3 is 13 residues long. Germline CDR1 and CDR2: ENHRY and SYGVKD.

V and J are TRBV7-3 and TRBJ1-2; TRBD1 matches 8 bases. The CDR3 is made up of 16 amino acids. The J segment lost 9 bases and the V segment lost 5 bases, leaving 17 bases of the junction unmatched. The germline gives CDR1 SGHTA, CDR2 FQGTGA. The CDR3 bases are TGTGCCAGCAGCCTAATAATCAAACAGGGGGGTAAACGCTACACCTTC. Residues: CASSLIIKQGGKRYTF. The variable domain in full, completed from reference TRBV7-3 and TRBJ1-2, reads GAGVSQTPSNKVTEKGKYVELRCDPISGHTALYWYRQSLGQGPEFLIYFQGTGAADDSGLPNDRFFAVRPEGSVSTLKIQRTERGDSAVYLCASSLIIKQGGKRYTFGSGTRLTVV.

This chain uses TRBV11-2 with TRBJ2-5, with a possible D match to TRBD2 (6 bases). The V and J ends lost 5 bases and 1 base respectively, with 8 bases between them. The CDR3 loop spans 13 amino acids. Germline-derived CDR1 and CDR2 are SGHAT and FQNNGV. This CDR3 reads CASSPGVQETQYF. The DNA of the CDR3 is TGTGCCAGCAGCCCGGGAGTCCAAGAGACCCAGTACTTC.

As regards this clone: The junction differs from germline at one of its ends, possibly a read error. The chain combines TRBV7-7 with TRBJ1-4; D possibly corresponds to TRBD1 (5 bases). The germline V gene has CDR1 SSHAT and CDR2 FNYEAQ (reference sequence). The CDR3 runs to 16 residues. CDR3 loop: CASIKGKTATNEKLFF. The CDR3 DNA sequence: TGTGCTAGCATAAAGGGGAAGACTGCAACTAATGAAAAACTGTTTTTT.

This chain links TRBV28 with TRBJ1-3, with D unresolved. The germline gives CDR1 MDHEN, CDR2 SYDVKM. CDR3 size: 14 residues. Deletions cut 10 bases from V and 7 bases from J, with 20 bases between. The CDR3 DNA sequence: TGTGCCACCGTAGACCCCCTGGGGAGGAACACCATATATTTT. Encoded protein: CATVDPLGRNTIYF.

This clone was seen a single time. J is TRBJ2-1 and V is TRBV6-5, with 9 bases identical to TRBD1. After removal of 5 bases from V and 7 bases from J, the junction contained 6 bases not matched to a gene. Germline lookup yields CDR1 MNHEY and CDR2 SVGAGI. CDR3 length equals 14 residues. The CDR3 bases are TGTGCCAGCAGTCTCGGGACAGGGTTGAATGAGCAGTTCTTC. Its protein is CASSLGTGLNEQFF.

The chain uses TRBV9 and TRBJ2-1, with 7 bases fitting TRBD1. This CDR3 region has 15 residues. Trimming removed 0 bases from V and 5 bases from J; junction bases left unmatched: 5. The V gene's germline CDR1 is SGDLS and CDR2 YYNGEE. The CDR3 DNA reads TGTGCCAGCAGCGTAGTGGTAGGGGGCAACAATGAGCAGTTCTTC. Translated, it gives CASSVVVGGNNEQFF.

This clone appeared a single time. This chain joins TRBV4-1 and TRBJ2-7; no definite D call. CDR1 and CDR2 (germline): MGHRA, YSYEKL. Trimming removed 1 base at V and 5 bases at J, with 9 bases between. The CDR3 is 13 residues long. The CDR3 loop is CASSQALTNEQYF. In DNA, the CDR3 is TGCGCCAGCAGCCAAGCCCTAACGAACGAGCAGTACTTC.

V gene TRBV28 combines with J gene TRBJ1-6; no firm D call. The germline gives CDR1 MDHEN, CDR2 SYDVKM. The CDR3 loop spans 15 amino acids. V shed 6 bases and J shed 2 bases, with 11 bases lying between them. The CDR3 loop is CASSPARTYNSPLHF. The CDR3 DNA sequence: TGTGCCAGCAGCCCCGCGCGAACCTATAATTCACCCCTCCACTTT.

This sequence joins TRBV30 and TRBJ1-5; the match to TRBD1 covers 7 bases. Trimming took 1 base from V and 3 from J; bases not matched to a gene: 3. This CDR3 has 14 residues. CDR1 is GTSNPN and CDR2 is SVGIG in the germline V gene (reference sequence). The CDR3 here is CAWSGGTVNQPQHF. The CDR3 DNA reads TGTGCCTGGAGTGGGGGGACAGTCAATCAGCCCCAGCATTTT.